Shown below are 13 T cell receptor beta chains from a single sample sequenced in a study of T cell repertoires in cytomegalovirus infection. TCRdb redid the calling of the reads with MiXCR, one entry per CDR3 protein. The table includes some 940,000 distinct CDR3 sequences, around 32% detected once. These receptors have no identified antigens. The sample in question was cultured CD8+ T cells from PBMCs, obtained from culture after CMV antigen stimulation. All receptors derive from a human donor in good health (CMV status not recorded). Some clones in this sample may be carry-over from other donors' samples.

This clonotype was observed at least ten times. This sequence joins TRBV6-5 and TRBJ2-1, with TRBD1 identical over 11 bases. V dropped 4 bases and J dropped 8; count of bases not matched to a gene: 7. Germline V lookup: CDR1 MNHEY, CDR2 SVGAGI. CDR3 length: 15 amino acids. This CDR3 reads CASSFGTGGVDEQFF. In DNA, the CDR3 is TGTGCCAGCAGTTTTGGGACAGGGGGGGTCGATGAGCAGTTCTTC.

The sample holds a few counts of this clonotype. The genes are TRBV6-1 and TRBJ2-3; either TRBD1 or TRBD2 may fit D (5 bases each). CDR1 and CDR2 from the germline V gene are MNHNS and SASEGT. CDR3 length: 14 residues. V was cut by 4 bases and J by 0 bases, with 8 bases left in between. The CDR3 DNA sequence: TGTGCCAGCAGTGTCAGGGAGAGCACAGATACGCAGTATTTT. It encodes CASSVRESTDTQYF.

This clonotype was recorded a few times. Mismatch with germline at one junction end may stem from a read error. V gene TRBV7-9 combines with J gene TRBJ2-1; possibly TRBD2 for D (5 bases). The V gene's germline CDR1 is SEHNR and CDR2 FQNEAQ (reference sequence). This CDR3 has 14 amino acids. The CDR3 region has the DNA TGTGCCAGCAGTTTAGGATCCCTAGAAGAGGGGCAGTTCTTC. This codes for CASSLGSLEEGQFF.

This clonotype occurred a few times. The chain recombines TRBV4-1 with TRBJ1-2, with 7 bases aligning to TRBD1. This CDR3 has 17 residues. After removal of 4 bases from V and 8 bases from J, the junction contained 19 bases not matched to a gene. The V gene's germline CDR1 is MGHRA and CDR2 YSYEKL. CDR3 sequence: CASSRPYPDRDSGGYTF. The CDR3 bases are TGCGCCAGCAGCCGCCCTTACCCAGACAGGGACTCGGGGGGCTACACCTTC.

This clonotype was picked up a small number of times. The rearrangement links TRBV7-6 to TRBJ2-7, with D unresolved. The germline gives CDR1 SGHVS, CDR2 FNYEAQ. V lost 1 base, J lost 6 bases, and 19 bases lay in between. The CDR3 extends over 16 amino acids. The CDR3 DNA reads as TGTGCCAGCAGCTTAGAACCAGGAGAAAAAAATGGCGAGCAGTACTTC. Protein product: CASSLEPGEKNGEQYF.

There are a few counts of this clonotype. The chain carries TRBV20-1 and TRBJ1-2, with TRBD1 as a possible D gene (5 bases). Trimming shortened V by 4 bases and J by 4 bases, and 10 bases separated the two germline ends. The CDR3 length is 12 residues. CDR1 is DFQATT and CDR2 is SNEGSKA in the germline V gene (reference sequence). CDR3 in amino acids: CSAKETVYGYTF. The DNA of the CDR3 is TGCAGTGCTAAGGAGACAGTCTATGGCTACACCTTC.

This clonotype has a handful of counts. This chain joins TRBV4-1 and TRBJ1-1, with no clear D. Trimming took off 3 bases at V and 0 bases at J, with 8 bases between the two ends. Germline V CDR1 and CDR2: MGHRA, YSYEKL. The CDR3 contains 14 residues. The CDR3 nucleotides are TGCGCCAGCAGCCACTATGGGGTGAACACTGAAGCTTTCTTT. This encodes CASSHYGVNTEAFF.

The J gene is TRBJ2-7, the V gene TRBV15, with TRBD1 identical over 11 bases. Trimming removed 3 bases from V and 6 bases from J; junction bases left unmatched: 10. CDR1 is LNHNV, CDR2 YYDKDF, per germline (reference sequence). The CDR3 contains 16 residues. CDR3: CATSSHRGQGASEQYF. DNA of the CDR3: TGTGCCACCAGCAGTCACCGAGGACAGGGGGCCTCCGAGCAGTACTTC. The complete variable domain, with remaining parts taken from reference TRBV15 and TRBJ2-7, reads DAMVIQNPRYQVTQFGKPVTLSCSQTLNHNVMYWYQQKSSQAPKLLFHYYDKDFNNEADTPDNFQSRRPNTSFCFLDIRSPGLGDTAMYLCATSSHRGQGASEQYFGPGTRLTVT.

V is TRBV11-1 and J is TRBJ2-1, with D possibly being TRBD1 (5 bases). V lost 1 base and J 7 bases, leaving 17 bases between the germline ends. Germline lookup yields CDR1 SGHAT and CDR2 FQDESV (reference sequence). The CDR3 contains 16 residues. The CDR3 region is CASSLGGWMGRNEQFF. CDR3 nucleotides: TGTGCCAGCAGCTTAGGGGGTTGGATGGGGCGGAATGAGCAGTTCTTC. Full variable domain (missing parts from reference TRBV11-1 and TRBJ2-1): EAEVAQSPRYKITEKSQAVAFWCDPISGHATLYWYRQILGQGPELLVQFQDESVVDDSQLPKDRFSAERLKGVDSTLKIQPAELGDSAMYLCASSLGGWMGRNEQFFGPGTRLTVL.

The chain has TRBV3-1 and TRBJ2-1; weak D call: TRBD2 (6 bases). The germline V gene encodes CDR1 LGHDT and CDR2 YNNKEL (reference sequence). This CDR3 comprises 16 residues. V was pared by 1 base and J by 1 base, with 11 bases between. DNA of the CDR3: TGTGCCAGCAGCCAAGCCACACGGGGGTCCTACAATGAGCAGTTCTTC. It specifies CASSQATRGSYNEQFF.

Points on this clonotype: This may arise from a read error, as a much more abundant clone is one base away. DNA of the CDR3: TGTGCCAGCAGCTTAGCGAGAGCGGGGGGATGCTACAATGAGCAGTTCTTC. Translation: CASSLARAGGCYNEQFF. The chain links TRBV7-8 to TRBJ2-1; 9 bases are a match to TRBD2. CDR3 size: 17 residues. Germline V gene sequence: CDR1 SGHVS, CDR2 FQNEAQ. Germline trimming cut 0 bases from V and 3 bases from J; bases unmatched to any gene: 6.

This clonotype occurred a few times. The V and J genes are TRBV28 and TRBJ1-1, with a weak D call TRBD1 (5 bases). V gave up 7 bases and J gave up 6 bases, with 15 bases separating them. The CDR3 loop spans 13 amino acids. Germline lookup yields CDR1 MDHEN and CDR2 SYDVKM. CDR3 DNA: TGTGCCAGCACCCCCTCCGGGGCTCCTGAAGCTTTCTTT. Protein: CASTPSGAPEAFF.

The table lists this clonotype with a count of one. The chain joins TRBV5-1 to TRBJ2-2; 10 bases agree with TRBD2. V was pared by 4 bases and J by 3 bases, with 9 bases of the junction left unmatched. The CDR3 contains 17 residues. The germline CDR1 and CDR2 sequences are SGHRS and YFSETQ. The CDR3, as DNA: TGCGCCAGCAGCCCTGGCCCCAGCGGGGGGGACACCGGGGAGCTGTTTTTT. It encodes CASSPGPSGGDTGELFF.